This T cell receptor (beta chain) was captured by sequencing in a study of blood T cell repertoires in COVID-19. The length of the CDR3 is 15 residues. CDR1 and CDR2 from the germline V gene are LGHNA and YNFKEQ. Trimming removed 0 bases at V and 2 bases at J, with 9 bases between. The assay was immunoSEQ multiplex PCR, and TCRdb's table has in-frame clones only and misses some. The sample lists about 270,000 clones, 75% to 90% occurring once. What was sequenced was peripheral blood. The source is a woman in her 70s with acute or convalescent COVID-19. This chain connects TRBV4-2 to TRBJ2-3; D might be TRBD1 (5 bases). In nucleotides, the CDR3 is TGTGCCAGCAGCCAAGAAGGGGCTTTCACAGATACGCAGTATTTT. It codes for CASSQEGAFTDTQYF.